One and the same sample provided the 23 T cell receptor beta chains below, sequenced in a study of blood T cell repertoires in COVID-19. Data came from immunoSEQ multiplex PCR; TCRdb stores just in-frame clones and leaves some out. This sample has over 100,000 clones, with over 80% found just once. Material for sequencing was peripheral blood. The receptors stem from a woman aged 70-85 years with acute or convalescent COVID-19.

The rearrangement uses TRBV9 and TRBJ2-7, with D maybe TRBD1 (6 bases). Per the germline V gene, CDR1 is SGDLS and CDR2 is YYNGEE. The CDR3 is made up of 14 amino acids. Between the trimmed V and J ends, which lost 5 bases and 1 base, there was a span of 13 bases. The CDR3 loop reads CASSGGDGSYEQYF. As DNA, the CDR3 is TGTGCCAGCAGTGGGGGCGACGGATCCTACGAGCAGTACTTC.

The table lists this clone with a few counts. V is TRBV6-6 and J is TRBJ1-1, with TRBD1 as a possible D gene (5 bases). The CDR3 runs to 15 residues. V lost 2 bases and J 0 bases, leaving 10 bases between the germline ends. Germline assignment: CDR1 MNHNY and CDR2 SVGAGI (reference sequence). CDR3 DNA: TGTGCCAGCAGTTACGACAGCTTCATGAACACTGAAGCTTTCTTT. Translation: CASSYDSFMNTEAFF.

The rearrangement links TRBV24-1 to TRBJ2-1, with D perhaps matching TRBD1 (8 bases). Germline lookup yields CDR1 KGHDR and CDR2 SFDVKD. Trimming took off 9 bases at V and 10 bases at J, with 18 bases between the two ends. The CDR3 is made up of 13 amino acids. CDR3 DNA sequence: TGTGCCACCGCGAACAGGGGGGGACCCGAGCAGTTCTTC. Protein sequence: CATANRGGPEQFF.

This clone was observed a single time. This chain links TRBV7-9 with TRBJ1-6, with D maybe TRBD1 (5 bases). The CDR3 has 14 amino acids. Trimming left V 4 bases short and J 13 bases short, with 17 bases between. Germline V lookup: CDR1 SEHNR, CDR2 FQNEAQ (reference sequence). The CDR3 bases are TGTGCCAGCAGCTCCCGGCGGGGGGAATTCCCCCTCCACTTT. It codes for CASSSRRGEFPLHF.

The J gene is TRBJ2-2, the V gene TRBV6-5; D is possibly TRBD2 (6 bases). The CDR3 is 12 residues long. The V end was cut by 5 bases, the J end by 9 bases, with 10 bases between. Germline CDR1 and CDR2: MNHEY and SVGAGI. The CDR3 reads CASSRDWRELFF. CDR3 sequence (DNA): TGTGCCAGCAGTCGGGACTGGCGGGAGCTGTTTTTT.

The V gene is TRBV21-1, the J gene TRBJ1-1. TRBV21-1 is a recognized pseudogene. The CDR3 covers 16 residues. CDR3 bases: TGTGCCAGCAGCAAAGGAGGTGCAGGACTAAACACTGAAGCTTTCTTT. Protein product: CASSKGGAGLNTEAFF.

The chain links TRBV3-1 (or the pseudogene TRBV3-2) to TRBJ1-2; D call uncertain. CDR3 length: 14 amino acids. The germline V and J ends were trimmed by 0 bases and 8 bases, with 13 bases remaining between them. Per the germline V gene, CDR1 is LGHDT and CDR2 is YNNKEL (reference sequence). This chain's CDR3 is CASSQDGGFGGYTF. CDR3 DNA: TGTGCCAGCAGCCAAGATGGCGGATTCGGGGGCTACACCTTC.

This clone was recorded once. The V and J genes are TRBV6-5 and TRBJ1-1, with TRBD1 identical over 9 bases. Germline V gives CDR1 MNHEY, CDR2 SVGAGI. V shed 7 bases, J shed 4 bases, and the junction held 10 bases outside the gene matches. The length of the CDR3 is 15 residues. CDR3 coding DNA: TGTGCCAGCAAGAGGGACAGGGATTTTGGCACTGAAGCTTTCTTT. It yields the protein CASKRDRDFGTEAFF.

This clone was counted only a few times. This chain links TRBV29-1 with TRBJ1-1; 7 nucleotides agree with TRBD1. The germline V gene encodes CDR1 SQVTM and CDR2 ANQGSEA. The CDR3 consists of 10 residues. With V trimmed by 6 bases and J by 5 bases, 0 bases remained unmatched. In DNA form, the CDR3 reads TGCAGCGTGGACAGGACTGAAGCTTTCTTT. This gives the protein CSVDRTEAFF.

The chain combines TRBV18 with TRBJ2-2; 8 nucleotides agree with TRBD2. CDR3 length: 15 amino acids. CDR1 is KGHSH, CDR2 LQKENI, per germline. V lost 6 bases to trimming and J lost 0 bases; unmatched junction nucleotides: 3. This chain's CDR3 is CASSPSGPNTGELFF. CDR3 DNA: TGTGCCAGCTCGCCTAGCGGGCCGAACACCGGGGAGCTGTTTTTT.

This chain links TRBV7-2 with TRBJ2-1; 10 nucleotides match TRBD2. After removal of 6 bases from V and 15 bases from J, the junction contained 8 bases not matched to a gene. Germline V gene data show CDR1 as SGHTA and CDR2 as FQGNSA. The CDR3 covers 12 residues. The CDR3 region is CASSLLAGKWFF. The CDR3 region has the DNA TGTGCCAGCAGTTTACTAGCGGGGAAGTGGTTCTTC.

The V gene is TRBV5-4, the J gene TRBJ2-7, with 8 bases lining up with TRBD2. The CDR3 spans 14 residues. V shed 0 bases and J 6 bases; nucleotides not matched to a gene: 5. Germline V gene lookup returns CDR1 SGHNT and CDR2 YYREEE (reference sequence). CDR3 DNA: TGTGCCAGCAGCTTGGAGCGGGAGAACGGCGAGCAGTACTTC. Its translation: CASSLERENGEQYF.

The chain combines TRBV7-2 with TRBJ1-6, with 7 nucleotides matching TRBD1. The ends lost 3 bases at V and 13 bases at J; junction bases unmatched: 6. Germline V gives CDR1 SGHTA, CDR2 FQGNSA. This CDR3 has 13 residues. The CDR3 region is CASSLDRTFPLHF. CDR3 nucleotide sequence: TGTGCCAGCAGCTTGGACAGGACCTTCCCCCTCCACTTT.

The DNA of the CDR3 is TGTGCCAGTAGTATAGAAGCTAGCGGGATGACACAGTTCTTC. This gives the protein CASSIEASGMTQFF. The chain has TRBV19 and TRBJ2-1; 9 bases fit TRBD2. Unmatched junction bases numbered 7, after V lost 0 bases and J lost 13 bases. CDR3 length: 14 residues. CDR1 is LNHDA, CDR2 SQIVND, per germline (reference sequence). Variable domain in full (rest from reference TRBV19 and TRBJ2-1): DGGITQSPKYLFRKEGQNVTLSCEQNLNHDAMYWYRQDPGQGLRLIYYSQIVNDFQKGDIAEGYSVSREKKESFPLTVTSAQKNPTAFYLCASSIEASGMTQFFGPGTRLTVL.

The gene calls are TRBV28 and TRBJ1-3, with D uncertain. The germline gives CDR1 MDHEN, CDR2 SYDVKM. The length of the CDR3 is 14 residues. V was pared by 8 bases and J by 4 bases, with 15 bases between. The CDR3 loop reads CASSGVGGGNTIYF. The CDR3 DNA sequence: TGTGCCAGCTCGGGAGTTGGAGGGGGAAACACCATATATTTT.

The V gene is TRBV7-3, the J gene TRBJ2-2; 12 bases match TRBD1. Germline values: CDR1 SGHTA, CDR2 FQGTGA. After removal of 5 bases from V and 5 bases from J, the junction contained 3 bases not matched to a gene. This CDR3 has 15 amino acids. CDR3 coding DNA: TGTGCCAGCAGCAGGGACAGGGGGCAAACCGGGGAGCTGTTTTTT. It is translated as CASSRDRGQTGELFF.

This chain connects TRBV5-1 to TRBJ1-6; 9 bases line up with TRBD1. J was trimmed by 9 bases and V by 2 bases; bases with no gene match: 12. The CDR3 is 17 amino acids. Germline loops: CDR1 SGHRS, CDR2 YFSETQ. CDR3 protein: CASSFGFGTGSGSPLHF. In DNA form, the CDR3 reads TGCGCCAGCAGCTTTGGATTCGGGACAGGGAGCGGTTCACCCCTCCACTTT.

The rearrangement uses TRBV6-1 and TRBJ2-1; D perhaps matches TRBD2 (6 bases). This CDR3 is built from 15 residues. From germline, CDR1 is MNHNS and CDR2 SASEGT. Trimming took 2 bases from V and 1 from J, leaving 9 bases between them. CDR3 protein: CASSEISGSYNEQFF. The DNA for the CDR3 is TGTGCCAGCAGTGAAATAAGCGGGTCCTACAATGAGCAGTTCTTC.

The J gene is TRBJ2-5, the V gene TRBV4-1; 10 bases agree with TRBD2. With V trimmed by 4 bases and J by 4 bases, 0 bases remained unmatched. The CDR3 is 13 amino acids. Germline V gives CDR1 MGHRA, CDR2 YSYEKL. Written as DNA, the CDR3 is TGCGCCAGCAGCCGACTAGCGGGAGAGACCCAGTACTTC. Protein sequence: CASSRLAGETQYF.

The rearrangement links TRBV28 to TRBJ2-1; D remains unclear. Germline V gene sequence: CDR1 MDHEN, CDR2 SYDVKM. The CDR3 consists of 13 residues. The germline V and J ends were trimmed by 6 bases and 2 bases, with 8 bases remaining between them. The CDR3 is CASRGGAYNEQFF. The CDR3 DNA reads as TGTGCCAGCAGAGGCGGAGCCTACAATGAGCAGTTCTTC. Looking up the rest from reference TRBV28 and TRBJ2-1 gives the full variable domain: DVKVTQSSRYLVKRTGEKVFLECVQDMDHENMFWYRQDPGLGLRLIYFSYDVKMKEKGDIPEGYSVSREKKERFSLILESASTNQTSMYLCASRGGAYNEQFFGPGTRLTVL.

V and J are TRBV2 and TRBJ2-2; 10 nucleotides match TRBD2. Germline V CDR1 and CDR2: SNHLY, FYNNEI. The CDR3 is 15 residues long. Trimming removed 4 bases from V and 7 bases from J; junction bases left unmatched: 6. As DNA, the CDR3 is TGTGCCAGCAGTGGTCTAGCGGGAGCTAGCGGGGAGCTGTTTTTT. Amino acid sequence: CASSGLAGASGELFF.

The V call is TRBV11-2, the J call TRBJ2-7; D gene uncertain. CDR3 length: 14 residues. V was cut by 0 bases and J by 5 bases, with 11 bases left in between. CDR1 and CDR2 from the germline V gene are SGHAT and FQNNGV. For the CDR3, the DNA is TGTGCCAGCAGCTTAGATCTTAGTTTCAACGAGCAGTACTTC. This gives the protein CASSLDLSFNEQYF.

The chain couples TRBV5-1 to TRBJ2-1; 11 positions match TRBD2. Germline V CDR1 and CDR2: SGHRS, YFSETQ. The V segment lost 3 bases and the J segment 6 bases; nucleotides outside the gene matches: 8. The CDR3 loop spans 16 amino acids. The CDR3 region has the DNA TGCGCCAGCAGCTCGTTTCTAGCGGGAGGATCCAATGAGCAGTTCTTC. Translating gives CASSSFLAGGSNEQFF.